What follows are 32 T cell receptor beta chains derived from one specimen sequenced in a study of cytomegalovirus exposure and HLA in healthy donors. It was with 60 Vbeta and 13 Jbeta primers that the PCR ran. Clones were read by immunoSEQ multiplex PCR, and TCRdb kept only the in-frame ones, dropping some. The listing records about 140,000 clones. Sequenced: PBMCs. The receptors stem from a woman aged 18 to 35 in good health and CMV-seronegative.

V is TRBV12-5 and J is TRBJ2-6; weak D call: TRBD2 (7 bases). CDR3 size: 20 residues. V was trimmed by 0 bases and J by 0 bases, leaving 18 bases between them. The V gene's germline CDR1 is LGHNT and CDR2 FRNRAP. CDR3 nucleotide sequence: TGTGCTAGTGGTTTGGTACGTGGGGGGGCGGGTAGCTCTGGGGCCAACGTCCTGACTTTC. Translated, it gives CASGLVRGGAGSSGANVLTF.

The rearrangement uses TRBV19 and TRBJ1-2; D gene ambiguous. V lost 7 bases to trimming and J lost 0 bases, with 15 bases between them. This CDR3 is built from 15 residues. Germline V gives CDR1 LNHDA, CDR2 SQIVND (reference sequence). This chain's CDR3 is CASIPSAGPNYGYTF. CDR3 in DNA: TGTGCCAGTATCCCTTCGGCAGGTCCTAACTATGGCTACACCTTC.

The rearrangement uses TRBV2 and TRBJ2-2; maybe TRBD2 (6 bases). Germline CDR1 is SNHLY and CDR2 is FYNNEI. V was pared by 5 bases and J by 2 bases, with 9 bases between. The CDR3 has 14 amino acids. CDR3 sequence reads: CASSPGVNTGELFF. DNA of the CDR3: TGTGCCAGCAGTCCGGGGGTCAACACCGGGGAGCTGTTTTTT.

The chain uses TRBV19 and TRBJ1-1; 11 positions agree with TRBD1. This CDR3 contains 14 residues. The V and J ends lost 8 bases and 5 bases, in that order; junction bases with no gene match: 7. Germline V lookup: CDR1 LNHDA, CDR2 SQIVND (reference sequence). The DNA for the CDR3 is TGTGCCAGTTTATCGGGGACAGGGGGGACTGAAGCTTTCTTT. Translated: CASLSGTGGTEAFF.

This chain links TRBV2 with TRBJ1-2; a possible D gene is TRBD1 (5 bases). This CDR3 contains 13 residues. Trimming stripped 1 base from V and 2 bases from J, with 5 bases between. Germline values: CDR1 SNHLY, CDR2 FYNNEI. The CDR3 is CASSEEGNYGYTF. For the CDR3, the DNA is TGTGCCAGCAGTGAAGAGGGGAACTATGGCTACACCTTC. Filled out from reference TRBV2 and TRBJ1-2, the complete variable domain reads EPEVTQTPSHQVTQMGQEVILRCVPISNHLYFYWYRQILGQKVEFLVSFYNNEISEKSEIFDDQFSVERPDGSNFTLKIRSTKLEDSAMYFCASSEEGNYGYTFGSGTRLTVV.

The chain employs TRBV7-8 and TRBJ2-2; 8 bases are shared with TRBD2. The CDR3 is 17 amino acids. CDR1 SGHVS and CDR2 FQNEAQ come from the germline V gene. V gave up 5 bases and J gave up 4 bases; unmatched junction bases: 12. The DNA of the CDR3 is TGTGCCAGCAGCCTACAAGCAAGCGGGAGTGTCACCGGGGAGCTGTTTTTT. This translates into CASSLQASGSVTGELFF.

The chain employs TRBV29-1 and TRBJ2-3, with TRBD2 matching over 7 bases. There are 14 residues in the CDR3. J lost 11 bases, V lost 6 bases, and 17 bases had no gene match. Germline CDR1 is SQVTM and CDR2 is ANQGSEA. The CDR3 DNA reads as TGCAGCGTAGAGGGTCGCGGCGGGAGTCTCGGGCAGTATTTT. Amino acids: CSVEGRGGSLGQYF.

The J gene is TRBJ2-3, the V gene TRBV15; 8 positions match TRBD1. The germline CDR1 and CDR2 sequences are LNHNV and YYDKDF (reference sequence). Trimming removed 0 bases from V and 3 bases from J; junction bases left unmatched: 14. This CDR3 spans 19 amino acids. The CDR3 reads CATSRDAPGAGGRTDTQYF. The CDR3 DNA is TGTGCCACCAGCAGAGATGCCCCCGGGGCAGGGGGCAGGACAGATACGCAGTATTTT.

The chain uses TRBV4-1 and TRBJ2-7, with D maybe TRBD2 (6 bases). With 0 bases removed from V and 2 bases from J, the gap between germline ends came to 17 bases. Germline V gives CDR1 MGHRA, CDR2 YSYEKL. CDR3 length: 17 amino acids. The CDR3 sequence: CASSQDKWGDLPYEQYF. In DNA, the CDR3 is TGCGCCAGCAGCCAAGATAAATGGGGGGATCTTCCCTACGAGCAGTACTTC.

This chain connects TRBV19 to TRBJ2-6; D is unclear. The length of the CDR3 is 15 residues. The germline V and J ends were trimmed by 5 bases and 0 bases, with 8 bases remaining between them. The germline gives CDR1 LNHDA, CDR2 SQIVND (reference sequence). The DNA of the CDR3 is TGTGCCAGTAGTGCCGTACTCTCTGGGGCCAACGTCCTGACTTTC. This encodes CASSAVLSGANVLTF.

V and J are TRBV18 and TRBJ2-3, with TRBD1 identical over 9 bases. The ends lost 3 bases at V and 15 bases at J; junction bases unmatched: 7. The CDR3 consists of 12 residues. The germline V gene encodes CDR1 KGHSH and CDR2 LQKENI. The CDR3 here is CASSPGTGSKYF. DNA of the CDR3: TGTGCCAGCTCACCTGGGACAGGGAGTAAATATTTT. The entire variable domain, with the rest obtained from reference TRBV18 and TRBJ2-3, is as follows: NAGVMQNPRHLVRRRGQEARLRCSPMKGHSHVYWYRQLPEEGLKFMVYLQKENIIDESGMPKERFSAEFPKEGPSILRIQQVVRGDSAAYFCASSPGTGSKYFGPGTRLTVL.

The rearrangement uses TRBV5-1 and TRBJ1-1; D is ambiguous. The CDR3 is 13 amino acids. V was pared by 5 bases and J by 5 bases, with 13 bases between. CDR1 and CDR2 from the germline V gene are SGHRS and YFSETQ. This CDR3 reads CASSQARSTEAFF. The CDR3 nucleotides read TGCGCCAGCAGTCAAGCACGGTCGACTGAAGCTTTCTTT.

The CDR3 nucleotides read TGTGCCAGCAGCCCTGGTCGGTTGGGGGCCAACGTCCTGACTTTC. Residues: CASSPGRLGANVLTF. The chain joins TRBV6-5 to TRBJ2-6; no clear D. The CDR3 runs 15 residues. V shed 6 bases and J shed 4 bases, with 13 bases lying between them. The germline CDR1 and CDR2 sequences are MNHEY and SVGAGI.

V gene TRBV5-6 combines with J gene TRBJ2-6; 8 bases align to TRBD1. Per germline, CDR1 SGHDT and CDR2 YYEEEE. The junction had 5 bases not matched to a gene; V was cut back by 0 bases and J by 0 bases. The CDR3 has 18 residues. The CDR3: CASSLDWTGSSGANVLTF. CDR3 nucleotides: TGTGCCAGCAGCTTGGATTGGACAGGGAGCTCTGGGGCCAACGTCCTGACTTTC.

The chain has TRBV9 and TRBJ1-1; tentatively, D is TRBD1 (5 bases). Germline V gene data show CDR1 as SGDLS and CDR2 as YYNGEE. V dropped 0 bases and J dropped 1 base, with 13 bases sitting between them. The CDR3 has 16 amino acids. The CDR3 DNA reads TGTGCCAGCAGCGTAGGGTTGGTGGGGCCGAACACTGAAGCTTTCTTT. It translates to CASSVGLVGPNTEAFF.

The chain recombines TRBV30 with TRBJ1-2; TRBD1 matches 7 bases. The germline gives CDR1 GTSNPN, CDR2 SVGIG (reference sequence). The CDR3 is made up of 16 amino acids. V was clipped by 2 bases and J by 5 bases; unmatched bases: 14. CDR3 amino acids: CAWSQGGLQIRYGYTF. The CDR3 nucleotides are TGTGCCTGGAGTCAGGGGGGACTCCAAATCCGGTATGGCTACACCTTC.

The chain carries TRBV9 and TRBJ2-1; TRBD2 is a possible D gene (6 bases). The germline CDR1 and CDR2 sequences are SGDLS and YYNGEE. The V and J ends lost 0 bases and 5 bases respectively, with 12 bases between them. The CDR3 covers 15 residues. CDR3 in amino acids: CASSVEGLEHNEQFF. The CDR3 DNA reads as TGTGCCAGCAGCGTAGAGGGACTGGAGCACAATGAGCAGTTCTTC.

V is TRBV10-1 and J is TRBJ1-4; possibly TRBD1 for D (6 bases). The CDR3 runs 15 residues. Germline V CDR1 and CDR2: WNHNN, SYGVQD (reference sequence). V was trimmed by 0 bases and J by 5 bases, leaving 10 bases between them. The CDR3 reads CASSESYRANEKLFF. For the CDR3, the DNA is TGCGCCAGCAGTGAGTCATACAGGGCGAATGAAAAACTGTTTTTT.

The chain joins TRBV7-9 to TRBJ2-7; 8 bases are shared with TRBD2. The CDR3 totals 16 residues. Looked up from germline, CDR1 is SEHNR and CDR2 is FQNEAQ (reference sequence). Germline trimming cut 4 bases from V and 3 bases from J; bases unmatched to any gene: 11. CDR3 DNA sequence: TGTGCCAGCAGCTCCGGGACGGGAGGGCGCTTCTACGAGCAGTACTTC. The encoded protein is CASSSGTGGRFYEQYF.

The rearrangement uses TRBV18 and TRBJ2-1, with D hard to call. The V end lost 0 bases, the J end lost 8 bases, and 11 bases lay between the germline ends. Germline CDR1 KGHSH, CDR2 LQKENI. The CDR3 runs to 14 residues. The CDR3 region has the DNA TGTGCCAGCTCACCACCGGCAGCCACAGATGAGCAGTTCTTC. Its translation: CASSPPAATDEQFF.

The chain carries TRBV10-3 and TRBJ2-4; the D gene is possibly TRBD2 (5 bases). Germline V gives CDR1 ENHRY, CDR2 SYGVKD. The CDR3 has 16 residues. The germline V and J ends were trimmed by 0 bases and 3 bases, with 12 bases remaining between them. The CDR3, as DNA: TGTGCCATCAGTGAGTCGGGAGCCCAAGTCAAAAACATTCAGTACTTC. Its translation is CAISESGAQVKNIQYF.

This chain joins TRBV19 and TRBJ2-5, with TRBD2 identical over 7 bases. Germline trimming cut 6 bases from V and 2 bases from J; bases unmatched to any gene: 12. CDR1 LNHDA and CDR2 SQIVND come from the germline V gene (reference sequence). This CDR3 is 16 amino acids long. The CDR3 region is CASRNKPRDYQETQYF. CDR3 in DNA: TGTGCCAGTAGGAACAAGCCCCGGGACTATCAAGAGACCCAGTACTTC.

J is TRBJ2-5 and V is TRBV13; unclear D gene. The DNA end favors TRBJ2-7, so the J call may be wrong. This CDR3 spans 13 amino acids. Germline CDR1 reads PRHDT; CDR2 reads FYEKMQ (reference sequence). The CDR3 loop is CASSRPGGYEQYF. CDR3 DNA: TGTGCCAGCAGCCGTCCTGGCGGCTACGAGCAGTACTTC.

V is TRBV12-5 and J is TRBJ1-2; D may be TRBD1 (6 bases). In germline, CDR1 is LGHNT, CDR2 FRNRAP. Trimming removed 0 bases from V and 2 bases from J, with 19 bases in between. The CDR3 runs to 18 residues. CDR3 sequence (DNA): TGTGCTAGTGGTTTGGTAGGCCGGGACAACTTAGCGAACTATGGCTACACCTTC. Translation: CASGLVGRDNLANYGYTF.

The chain has TRBV29-1 and TRBJ2-2; unclear D gene. V was shortened by 4 bases and J by 1 base, with 10 bases between the two germline ends. This CDR3 is 14 amino acids long. CDR1 and CDR2 from the germline V gene are SQVTM and ANQGSEA. The CDR3 here is CSVAVGRNTGELFF. The DNA of the CDR3 is TGCAGCGTTGCGGTTGGTAGGAACACCGGGGAGCTGTTTTTT.

This chain joins TRBV6-5 and TRBJ2-1; TRBD2 matches at 14 bases. This CDR3 region has 15 residues. The J segment lost 7 bases and the V segment lost 2 bases, leaving 1 base of the junction unmatched. Germline CDR1 is MNHEY and CDR2 is SVGAGI. The CDR3 spells CASSYGTSGSNEQFF. CDR3 DNA: TGTGCCAGCAGTTACGGGACTAGCGGGAGTAATGAGCAGTTCTTC.

The V call is TRBV5-1, the J call TRBJ1-1, with TRBD1 matching 8 bases. Germline V gene lookup returns CDR1 SGHRS and CDR2 YFSETQ. The CDR3 has 17 amino acids. Germline trimming cut 3 bases from V and 3 bases from J; bases unmatched to any gene: 13. The CDR3 loop is CASSWDRMSRPYTEAFF. CDR3 nucleotide sequence: TGCGCCAGCAGCTGGGACAGGATGAGCCGGCCCTACACTGAAGCTTTCTTT.

This chain joins TRBV5-1 and TRBJ2-7; tentatively, D is TRBD2 (6 bases). The CDR3 contains 14 residues. Between the trimmed V and J ends, which lost 4 bases and 0 bases, there was a span of 11 bases. Germline V gene data show CDR1 as SGHRS and CDR2 as YFSETQ. The CDR3 spells CASSPLTSSYEQYF. DNA of the CDR3: TGCGCCAGCAGCCCCTTGACTAGCTCCTACGAGCAGTACTTC.

This chain connects TRBV9 to TRBJ2-1; D gene ambiguous. The germline V gene has CDR1 SGDLS and CDR2 YYNGEE. This CDR3 is 14 amino acids long. V gave up 7 bases and J gave up 0 bases, with 11 bases separating them. CDR3 protein: CASGAFSSYNEQFF. The CDR3 DNA reads as TGTGCCAGCGGCGCCTTTAGCTCCTACAATGAGCAGTTCTTC.

This chain connects TRBV7-9 to TRBJ1-6; D gene uncertain. Per the germline V gene, CDR1 is SEHNR and CDR2 is FQNEAQ (reference sequence). V was shortened by 5 bases and J by 10 bases, with 15 bases between the two germline ends. This CDR3 contains 14 residues. The chain's CDR3 is CASSPDTAGSPLHF. DNA of the CDR3: TGTGCCAGCAGCCCAGATACGGCGGGGTCACCCCTCCACTTT.

The chain uses TRBV2 and TRBJ2-2, with a tentative D call TRBD1 (5 bases). Trimming removed 3 bases from V and 7 bases from J, with 12 bases in between. CDR1 is SNHLY, CDR2 FYNNEI, per germline. The CDR3 covers 14 residues. For the CDR3, the DNA is TGTGCCAGCAGTGAGGTGCAGGGCGACGGGGAGCTGTTTTTT. It translates to CASSEVQGDGELFF. The full variable domain, in which reference TRBV2 and TRBJ2-2 provide the parts outside the CDR3, is EPEVTQTPSHQVTQMGQEVILRCVPISNHLYFYWYRQILGQKVEFLVSFYNNEISEKSEIFDDQFSVERPDGSNFTLKIRSTKLEDSAMYFCASSEVQGDGELFFGEGSRLTVL.

The chain links TRBV29-1 to TRBJ1-1, with D unresolved. The CDR3 length is 13 residues. V was shortened by 3 bases and J by 4 bases, with 12 bases between the two germline ends. Germline V gene data show CDR1 as SQVTM and CDR2 as ANQGSEA. The CDR3: CSVEPTEGTEAFF. The CDR3 nucleotides read TGCAGCGTTGAGCCTACCGAGGGCACTGAAGCTTTCTTT.